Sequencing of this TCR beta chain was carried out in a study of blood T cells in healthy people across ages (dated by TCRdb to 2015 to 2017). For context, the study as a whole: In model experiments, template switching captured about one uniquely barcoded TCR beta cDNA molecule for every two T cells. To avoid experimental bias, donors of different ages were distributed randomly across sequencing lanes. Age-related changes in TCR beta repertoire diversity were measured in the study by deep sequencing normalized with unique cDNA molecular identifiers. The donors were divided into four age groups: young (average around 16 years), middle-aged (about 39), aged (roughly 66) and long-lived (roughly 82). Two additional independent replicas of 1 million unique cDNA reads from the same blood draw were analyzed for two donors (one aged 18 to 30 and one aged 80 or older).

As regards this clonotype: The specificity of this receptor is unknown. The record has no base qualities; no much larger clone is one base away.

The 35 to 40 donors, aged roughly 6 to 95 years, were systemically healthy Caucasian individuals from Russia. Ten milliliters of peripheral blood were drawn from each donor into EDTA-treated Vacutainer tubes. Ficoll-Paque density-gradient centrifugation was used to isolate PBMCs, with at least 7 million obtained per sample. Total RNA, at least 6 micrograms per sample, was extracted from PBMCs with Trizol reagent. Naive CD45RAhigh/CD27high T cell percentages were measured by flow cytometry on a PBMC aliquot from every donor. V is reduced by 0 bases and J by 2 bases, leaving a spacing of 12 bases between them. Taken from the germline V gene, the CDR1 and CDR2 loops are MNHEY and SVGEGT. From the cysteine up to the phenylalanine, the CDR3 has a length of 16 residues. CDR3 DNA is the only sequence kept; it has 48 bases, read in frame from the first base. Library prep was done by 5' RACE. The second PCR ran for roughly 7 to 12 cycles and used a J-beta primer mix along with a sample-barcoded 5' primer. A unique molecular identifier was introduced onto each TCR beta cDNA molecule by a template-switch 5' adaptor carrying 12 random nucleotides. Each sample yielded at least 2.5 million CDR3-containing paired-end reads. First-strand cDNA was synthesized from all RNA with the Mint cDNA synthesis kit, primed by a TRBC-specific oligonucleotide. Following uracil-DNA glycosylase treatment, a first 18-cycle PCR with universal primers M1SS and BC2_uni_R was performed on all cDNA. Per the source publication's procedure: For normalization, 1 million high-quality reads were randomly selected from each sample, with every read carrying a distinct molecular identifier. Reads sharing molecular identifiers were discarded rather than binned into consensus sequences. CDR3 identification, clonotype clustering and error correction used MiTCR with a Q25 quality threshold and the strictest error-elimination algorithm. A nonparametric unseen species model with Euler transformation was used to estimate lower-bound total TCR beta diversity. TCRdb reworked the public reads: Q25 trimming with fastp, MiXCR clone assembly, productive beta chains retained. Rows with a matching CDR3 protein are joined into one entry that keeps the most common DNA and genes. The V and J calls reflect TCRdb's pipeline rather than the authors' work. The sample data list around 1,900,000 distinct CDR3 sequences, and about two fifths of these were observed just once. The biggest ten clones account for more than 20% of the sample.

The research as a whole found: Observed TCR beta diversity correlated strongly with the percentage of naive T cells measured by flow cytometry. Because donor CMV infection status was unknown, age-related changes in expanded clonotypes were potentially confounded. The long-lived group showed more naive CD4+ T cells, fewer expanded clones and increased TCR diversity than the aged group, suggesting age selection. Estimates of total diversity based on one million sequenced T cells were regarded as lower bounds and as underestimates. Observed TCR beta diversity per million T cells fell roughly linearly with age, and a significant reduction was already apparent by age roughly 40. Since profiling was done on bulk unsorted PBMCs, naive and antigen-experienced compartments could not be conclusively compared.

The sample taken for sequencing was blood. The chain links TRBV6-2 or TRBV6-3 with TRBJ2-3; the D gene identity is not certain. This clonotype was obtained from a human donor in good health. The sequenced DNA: TGTGCCAGCAGTTACTCGGGCAGCAGAGACACAGATACGCAGTATTTT. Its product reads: CASSYSGSRDTDTQYF.